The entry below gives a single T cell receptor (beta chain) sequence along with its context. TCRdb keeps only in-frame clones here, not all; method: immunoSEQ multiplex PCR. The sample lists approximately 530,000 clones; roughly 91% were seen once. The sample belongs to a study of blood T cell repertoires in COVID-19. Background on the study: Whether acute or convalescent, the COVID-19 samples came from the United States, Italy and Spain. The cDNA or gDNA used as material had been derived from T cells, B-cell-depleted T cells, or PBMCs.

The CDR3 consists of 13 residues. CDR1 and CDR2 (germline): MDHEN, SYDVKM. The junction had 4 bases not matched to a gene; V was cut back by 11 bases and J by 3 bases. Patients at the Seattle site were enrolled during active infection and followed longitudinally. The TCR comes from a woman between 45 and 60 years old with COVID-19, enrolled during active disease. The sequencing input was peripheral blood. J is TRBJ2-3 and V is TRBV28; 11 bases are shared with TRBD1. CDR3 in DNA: TGTGCCGGACAGGGGGCGCGGACAGATACGCAGTATTTT. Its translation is CAGQGARTDTQYF.